The clone carrying this T cell receptor beta chain was seen a few times. Antigen: not known. TCRdb used MiXCR to reprocess the 5' RACE reads, holding one entry per CDR3 protein. The profile shows a few hundred thousand distinct CDR3 sequences, approximately 8.8% of them singletons. The record originates from a study of identical twins. Whole-study results and caveats: Where out-of-frame alpha sequences were twin-shared, they showed excess low generation probability. Clonotypes of the beta chain that were abundant in cord blood carried fewer insertions (memory repertoires showed none).

Germline-derived CDR1 and CDR2 are MDHEN and SYDVKM. V lost 2 bases, J lost 5 bases, and 6 bases stayed unmatched. The CDR3 is 16 residues long. The chain is built from TRBV28 and TRBJ2-1, with TRBD1 matching over 10 bases. This TCR was sampled from a woman aged 45-65 years in good health. Sequenced input: naive T cells sorted from blood. The DNA for the CDR3 is TGTGCCAGCAGTTTAAGCGGACAGGGGGTTCACAATGAGCAGTTCTTC. It yields the protein CASSLSGQGVHNEQFF.